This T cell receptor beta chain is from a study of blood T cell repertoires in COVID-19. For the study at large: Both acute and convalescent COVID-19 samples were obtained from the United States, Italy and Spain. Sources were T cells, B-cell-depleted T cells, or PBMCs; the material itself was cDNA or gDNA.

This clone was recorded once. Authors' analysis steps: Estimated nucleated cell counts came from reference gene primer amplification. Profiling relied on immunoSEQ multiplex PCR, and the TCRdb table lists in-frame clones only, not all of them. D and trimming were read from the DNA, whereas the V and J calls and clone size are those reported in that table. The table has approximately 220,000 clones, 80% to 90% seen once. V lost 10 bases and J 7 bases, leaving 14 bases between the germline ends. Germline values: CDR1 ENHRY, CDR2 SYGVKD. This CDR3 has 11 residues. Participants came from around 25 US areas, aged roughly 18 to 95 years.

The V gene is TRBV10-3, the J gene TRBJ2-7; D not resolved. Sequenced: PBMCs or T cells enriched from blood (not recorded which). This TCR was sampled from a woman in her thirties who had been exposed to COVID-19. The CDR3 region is CATDSGLEQYF. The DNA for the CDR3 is TGTGCCACCGACTCCGGGTTGGAGCAGTACTTC.